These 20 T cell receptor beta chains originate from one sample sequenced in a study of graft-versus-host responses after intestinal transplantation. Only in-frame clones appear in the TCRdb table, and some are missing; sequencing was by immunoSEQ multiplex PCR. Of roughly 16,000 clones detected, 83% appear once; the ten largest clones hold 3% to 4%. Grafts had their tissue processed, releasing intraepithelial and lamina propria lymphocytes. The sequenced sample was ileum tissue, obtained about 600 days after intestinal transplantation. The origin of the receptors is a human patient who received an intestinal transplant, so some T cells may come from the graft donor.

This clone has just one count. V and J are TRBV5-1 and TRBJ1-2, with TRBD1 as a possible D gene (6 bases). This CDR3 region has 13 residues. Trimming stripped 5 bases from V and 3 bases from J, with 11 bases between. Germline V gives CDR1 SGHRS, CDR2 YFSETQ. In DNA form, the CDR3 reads TGCGCCAGCAGACCGCAGGGGCACTATGGCTACACCTTC. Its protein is CASRPQGHYGYTF.

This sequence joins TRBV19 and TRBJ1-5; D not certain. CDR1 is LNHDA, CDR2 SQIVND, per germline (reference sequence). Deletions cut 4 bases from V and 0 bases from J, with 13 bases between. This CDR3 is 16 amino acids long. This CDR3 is CASSTKQYYSNQPQHF. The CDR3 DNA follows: TGTGCCAGTAGTACAAAACAGTACTATAGCAATCAGCCCCAGCATTTT.

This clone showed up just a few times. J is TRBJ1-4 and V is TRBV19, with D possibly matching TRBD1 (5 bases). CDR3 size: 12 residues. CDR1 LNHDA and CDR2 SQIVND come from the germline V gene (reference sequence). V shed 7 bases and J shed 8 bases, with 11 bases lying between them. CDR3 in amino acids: CASKGRIEKLFF. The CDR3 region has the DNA TGTGCCAGTAAGGGGCGGATCGAAAAACTGTTTTTT.

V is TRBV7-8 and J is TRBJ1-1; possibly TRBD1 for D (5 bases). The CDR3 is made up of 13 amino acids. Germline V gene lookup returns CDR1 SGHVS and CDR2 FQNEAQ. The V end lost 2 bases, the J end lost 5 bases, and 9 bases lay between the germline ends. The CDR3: CASSLTPGTEAFF. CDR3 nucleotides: TGTGCCAGCAGCTTAACCCCAGGGACTGAAGCTTTCTTT.

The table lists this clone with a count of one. This CDR3 reads CASSLNPGQGDEQFF. DNA for the CDR3: TGTGCCAGCAGCTTAAATCCTGGACAGGGGGATGAGCAGTTCTTC. This sequence joins TRBV7-8 and TRBJ2-1, with 10 nucleotides matching TRBD1. The CDR3 has 15 residues. In germline, CDR1 is SGHVS, CDR2 FQNEAQ. Trimming removed 2 bases from V and 8 bases from J; junction bases left unmatched: 6.

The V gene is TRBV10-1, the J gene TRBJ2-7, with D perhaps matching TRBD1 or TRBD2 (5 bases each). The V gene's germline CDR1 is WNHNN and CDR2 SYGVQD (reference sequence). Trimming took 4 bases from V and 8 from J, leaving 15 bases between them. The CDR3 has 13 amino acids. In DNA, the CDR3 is TGCGCCAGCAGTGCCGGGACCCAGGGTCAGCAGTACTTC. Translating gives CASSAGTQGQQYF.

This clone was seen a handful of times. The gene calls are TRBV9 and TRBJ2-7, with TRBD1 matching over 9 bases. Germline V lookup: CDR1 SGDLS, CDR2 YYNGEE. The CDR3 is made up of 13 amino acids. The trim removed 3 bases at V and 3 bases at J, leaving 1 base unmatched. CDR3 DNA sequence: TGTGCCAGCAGCGACAGGGGGCGCTACGAGCAGTACTTC. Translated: CASSDRGRYEQYF.

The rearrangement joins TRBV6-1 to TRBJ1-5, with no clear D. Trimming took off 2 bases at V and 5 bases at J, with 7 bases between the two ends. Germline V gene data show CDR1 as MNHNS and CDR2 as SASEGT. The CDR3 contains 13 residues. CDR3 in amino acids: CASSERRYQPQHF. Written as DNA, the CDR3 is TGTGCCAGCAGTGAACGACGCTATCAGCCCCAGCATTTT.

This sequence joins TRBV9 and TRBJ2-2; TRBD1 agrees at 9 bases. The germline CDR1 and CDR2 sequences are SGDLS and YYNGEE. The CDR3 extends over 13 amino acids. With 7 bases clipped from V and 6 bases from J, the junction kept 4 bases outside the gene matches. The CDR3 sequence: CASGQGKPGELFF. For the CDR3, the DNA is TGTGCCAGCGGACAGGGGAAGCCCGGGGAGCTGTTTTTT.

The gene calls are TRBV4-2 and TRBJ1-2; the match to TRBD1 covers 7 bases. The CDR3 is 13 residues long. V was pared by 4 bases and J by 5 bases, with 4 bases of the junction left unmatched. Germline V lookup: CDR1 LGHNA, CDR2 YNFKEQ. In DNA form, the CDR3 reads TGTGCCAGCAGCCTCACAGGGGCTTATGGCTACACCTTC. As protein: CASSLTGAYGYTF.

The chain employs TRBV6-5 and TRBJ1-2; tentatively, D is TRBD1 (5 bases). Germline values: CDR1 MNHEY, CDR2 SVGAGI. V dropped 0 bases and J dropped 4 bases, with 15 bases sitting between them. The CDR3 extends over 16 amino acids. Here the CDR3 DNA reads TGTGCCAGCAGTTACTCGGCGACAGTCCTCGGCTATGGCTACACCTTC. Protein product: CASSYSATVLGYGYTF.

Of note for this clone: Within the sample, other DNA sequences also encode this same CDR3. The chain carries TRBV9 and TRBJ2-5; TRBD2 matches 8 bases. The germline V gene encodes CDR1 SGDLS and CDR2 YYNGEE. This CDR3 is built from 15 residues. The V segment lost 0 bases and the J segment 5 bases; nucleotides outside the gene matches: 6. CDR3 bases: TGTGCCAGCAGCGTAGCCGGGACTAGTGAGGAGACCCAGTACTTC. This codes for CASSVAGTSEETQYF. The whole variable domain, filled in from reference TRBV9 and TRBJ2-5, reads DSGVTQTPKHLITATGQRVTLRCSPRSGDLSVYWYQQSLDQGLQFLIQYYNGEERAKGNILERFSAQQFPDLHSELNLSSLELGDSALYFCASSVAGTSEETQYFGPGTRLLVL.

CDR3 in amino acids: CASSPLGLELSGELFF. CDR3 in DNA: TGTGCCAGCAGCCCCCTGGGACTAGAGTTGTCCGGGGAGCTGTTTTTT. The chain links TRBV7-8 to TRBJ2-2; 8 bases line up with TRBD2. The V and J ends lost 5 bases and 6 bases, in that order; junction bases with no gene match: 11. The germline gives CDR1 SGHVS, CDR2 FQNEAQ. This CDR3 spans 16 amino acids.

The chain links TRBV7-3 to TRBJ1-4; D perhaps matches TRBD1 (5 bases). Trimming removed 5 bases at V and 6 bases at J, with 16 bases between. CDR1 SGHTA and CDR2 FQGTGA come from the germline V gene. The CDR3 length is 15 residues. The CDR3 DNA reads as TGTGCCAGCAGCCCCCGGGGGTGGGCGGATGAAAAACTGTTTTTT. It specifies CASSPRGWADEKLFF.

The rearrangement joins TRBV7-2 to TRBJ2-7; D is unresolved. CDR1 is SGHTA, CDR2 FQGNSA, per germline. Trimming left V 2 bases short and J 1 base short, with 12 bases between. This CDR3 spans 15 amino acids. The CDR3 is CASSLSSVGSYEQYF. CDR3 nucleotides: TGTGCCAGCAGCTTAAGCAGCGTGGGGTCCTACGAGCAGTACTTC.

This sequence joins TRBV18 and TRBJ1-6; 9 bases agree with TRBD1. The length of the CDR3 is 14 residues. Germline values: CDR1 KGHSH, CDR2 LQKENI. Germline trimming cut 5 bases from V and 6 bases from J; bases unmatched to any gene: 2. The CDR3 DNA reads TGTGCCAGCTCATCGGGACAGGGTAATTCACCCCTCCACTTT. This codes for CASSSGQGNSPLHF.

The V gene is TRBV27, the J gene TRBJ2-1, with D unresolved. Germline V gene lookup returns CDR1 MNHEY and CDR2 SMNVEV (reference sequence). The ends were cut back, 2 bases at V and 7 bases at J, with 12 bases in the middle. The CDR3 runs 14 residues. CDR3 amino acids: CASSLGVLVNEQFF. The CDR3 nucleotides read TGTGCCAGCAGTTTAGGGGTGTTGGTTAATGAGCAGTTCTTC.

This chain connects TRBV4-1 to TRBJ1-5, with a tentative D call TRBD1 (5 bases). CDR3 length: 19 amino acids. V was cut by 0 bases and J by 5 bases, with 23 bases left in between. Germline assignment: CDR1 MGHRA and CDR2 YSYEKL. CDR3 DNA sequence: TGCGCCAGCAGCCAAGATGAAGGGGCCGCACATGGCGATGATCAGCCCCAGCATTTT. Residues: CASSQDEGAAHGDDQPQHF.

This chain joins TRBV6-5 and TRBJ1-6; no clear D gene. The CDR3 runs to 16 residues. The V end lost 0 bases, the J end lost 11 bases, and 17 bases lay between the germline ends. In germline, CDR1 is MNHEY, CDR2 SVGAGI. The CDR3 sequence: CASSYSISVRMAPLHF. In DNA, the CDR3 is TGTGCCAGCAGTTACTCGATCTCGGTCCGGATGGCACCCCTCCACTTT.

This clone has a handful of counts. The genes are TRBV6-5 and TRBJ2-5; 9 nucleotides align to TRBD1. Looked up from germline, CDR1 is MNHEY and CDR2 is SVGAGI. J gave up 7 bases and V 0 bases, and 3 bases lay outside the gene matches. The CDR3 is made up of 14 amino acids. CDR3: CASSYSRDRVTQYF. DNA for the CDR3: TGTGCCAGCAGTTACTCTCGGGACAGGGTGACCCAGTACTTC.